This T cell receptor beta chain is from a study of vaccination and CD4 T cells after COVID-19. The treatment: 10-day PBMC culture with coronavirus spike peptide pools or control peptides (ViraFEST assay). ViraFEST enlarged antigen-specific T cell populations with peptide pools and afterwards sequenced TCRs. Sequenced with the Oncomine TCR Beta short-read assay was DNA taken from cultured CD4+ T cells. The source of extracted genomic DNA was cultured CD4+ T cells. TCRdb called the PCR reads again in MiXCR, with one record for every CDR3 protein. Of about 20,000 distinct CDR3 sequences in the sample, about 68% were seen once. General observations from the study: In convalescent patients, 304 of 307 vaccine-specific clones were spike mono-reactive.

Germline V lookup: CDR1 SGHTA, CDR2 FQGNSA. The trim removed 6 bases at V and 5 bases at J, leaving 6 bases unmatched. The CDR3 covers 15 residues. A word on this clonotype: Its antigen remains unknown.

The chain carries TRBV7-2 and TRBJ2-5; 13 bases map to TRBD2. Sequencing was performed on CD4+ T cells from blood, cultured in vitro. The receptor was isolated from a human donor who had recovered from COVID-19. The CDR3 bases are TGTGCCAGCAGTTTACTAGCGGGAGGGGGGGAGACCCAGTACTTC. It yields the protein CASSLLAGGGETQYF.